This TCR beta chain was sequenced for a study of T cells in Graves' hyperthyroidism and ophthalmopathy. This clonotype occurred a few times. Germline V lookup: CDR1 SGHTA, CDR2 FQGNSA. V shed 7 bases and J 1 base; nucleotides not matched to a gene: 13. This CDR3 has 18 residues. Amplified TCR beta CDR3 regions derived from RNA transcripts. The HTBI primer set drove a first-round RT-PCR of the TCR CDR3. TCRdb processed the multiplex PCR reads anew with MiXCR; each CDR3 protein has one entry. Of roughly 200,000 distinct CDR3 sequences listed, approximately 20% were seen once; the top ten hold just under 45%.

The source material was blood. This clonotype originated in a man between 35 and 55 years old with Graves' hyperthyroidism. The V call is TRBV7-2, the J call TRBJ1-2; 12 bases fit TRBD1. The CDR3 DNA reads as TGTGCCAGCAAACCGGGACAGGGGGCGCTTGGGCTTAACTATGGCTACACCTTC. Protein sequence: CASKPGQGALGLNYGYTF. The variable domain in full, completed from reference TRBV7-2 and TRBJ1-2, reads GAGVSQSPSNKVTEKGKDVELRCDPISGHTALYWYRQSLGQGLEFLIYFQGNSAPDKSGLPSDRFSAERTGGSVSTLTIQRTQQEDSAVYLCASKPGQGALGLNYGYTFGSGTRLTVV.